The 15 T cell receptor beta chains below all came from one sample that was sequenced in a study of tumor-infiltrating lymphocytes in primary liver carcinoma. RNA and DNA were co-extracted from about 19-30 mg of unsorted bulk tissue. The template, roughly 0.45 ug total RNA, yielded TCR beta cDNA made with a constant-region primer. Three nested multiplex PCR rounds, a slightly modified ARM-PCR method, built the TCR beta libraries. With TRBV1-TRBV30 forward primers and a C-beta reverse primer, the first two PCR rounds were run for 10 to 11 cycles each. TCRdb itself ran the multiplex PCR reads through MiXCR, one entry per CDR3 protein. Among roughly 80,000 distinct CDR3 sequences listed, approximately 62% were seen once. The specimen sequenced was tumor-adjacent normal liver tissue. These receptors originate from a man aged 40-55 years with primary liver carcinoma and hepatitis B virus infection.

Many counts were recorded for this clonotype. This rearrangement joins TRBV29-1 to TRBJ2-7; 9 bases match TRBD1. There are 15 residues in the CDR3. Trimming cost V 1 base and J 0 bases; bases outside gene matches: 4. Germline V lookup: CDR1 SQVTM, CDR2 ANQGSEA. In nucleotides, the CDR3 is TGCAGCGTTGAAGTCCGGACAGGGGCCTCCTACGAGCAGTACTTC. This encodes CSVEVRTGASYEQYF.

Concerning this clonotype: Sequence at one end of the junction differs from germline and may be a read error. This chain links TRBV29-1 with TRBJ2-1; TRBD2 aligns across 7 bases. CDR3 length: 15 amino acids. Germline CDR1 is SQVTM and CDR2 is ANQGSEA. The CDR3 DNA reads as TGCAGCGTTGGGTCGACCGGGGGGTCCTATAATGAGCAGTTCTTC. This sequence encodes CSVGSTGGSYNEQFF.

The gene calls are TRBV6-6 and TRBJ1-3, with a tentative D call TRBD1 (5 bases). CDR1 MNHNY and CDR2 SVGAGI come from the germline V gene (reference sequence). There are 15 residues in the CDR3. The ends were cut back, 5 bases at V and 0 bases at J, with 11 bases in the middle. Written as DNA, the CDR3 is TGTGCCAGCAGTCCCGGGGGGGGCTCTGGAAACACCATATATTTT. Its protein product is CASSPGGGSGNTIYF.

The chain joins TRBV29-1 to TRBJ2-1; 7 bases are shared with TRBD1. The CDR3 totals 12 residues. CDR1 is SQVTM, CDR2 ANQGSEA, per germline. V lost 8 bases, J lost 7 bases, and 8 bases stayed unmatched. The CDR3, as DNA: TGCAGCATCAGACAGGGCGTGAATGAGCAGTTCTTC. This codes for CSIRQGVNEQFF.

This clonotype was counted at least ten times. The chain is built from TRBV6-2 or TRBV6-3 and TRBJ2-2; maybe TRBD2 (6 bases). Germline V gene lookup returns CDR1 MNHEY and CDR2 SVGEGT. This CDR3 comprises 13 residues. The V end lost 7 bases, the J end lost 4 bases, and 10 bases lay between the germline ends. The CDR3 sequence is CASIPRGTGELFF. CDR3 bases: TGTGCCAGCATCCCGCGGGGCACCGGGGAGCTGTTTTTT.

This clonotype was observed many times. CDR3 in amino acids: CASSREGIDTGELFF. The CDR3 bases are TGTGCCAGCAGCCGAGAGGGGATAGACACCGGGGAGCTGTTTTTT. The chain links TRBV7-9 to TRBJ2-2, with D perhaps assigned TRBD1 or TRBD2 (5 bases each). The CDR3 loop spans 15 amino acids. V was trimmed by 5 bases and J by 3 bases, leaving 13 bases between them. In germline, CDR1 is SEHNR, CDR2 FQNEAQ (reference sequence).

Comment on this clonotype: The CDR3 end shows no conserved phenylalanine or tryptophan, and so a read error is likely. The limits of the CDR3 on the DNA are not certain, so only TCRdb's listed CDR3 is given. The chain couples TRBV7-8 to TRBJ2-1; TRBD2 is taken as the D call from the table, unchecked against the DNA. Germline CDR1 reads SGHVS; CDR2 reads FQNEAQ. The CDR3 is 18 amino acids long, termini counted. The CDR3 reads CASSPLGGSEVSYNELFS.

As to this clonotype: The conserved closing phenylalanine or tryptophan is absent in this CDR3, likely reflecting a read error. The chain joins TRBV11-2 to TRBJ2-1, with 11 positions matching TRBD2. There are 16 residues in the CDR3. Germline V gives CDR1 SGHAT, CDR2 FQNNGV. As DNA, the CDR3 is TGTACCAGCAGCTTAGAGCTACTAGCGGGAGTGAATGAGCAGTTCTCC. It codes for CTSSLELLAGVNEQFS.

Notes on this clonotype: A read error may be the cause here, since a much bigger clone is one base away. This chain links TRBV11-2 with TRBJ2-3, with TRBD2 matching over 8 bases. Per germline, CDR1 SGHAT and CDR2 FQNNGV. The CDR3 contains 16 residues. V lost 3 bases, J lost 0 bases, and 5 bases stayed unmatched. Written as DNA, the CDR3 is TGTGCCAGCAGCTTTCAAGCGGGAGTCAGCACAGATACGCAGTATTTT. Encoded protein: CASSFQAGVSTDTQYF.

This clonotype was found many times. CDR3 amino acids: CASSYHPGSEQFF. The DNA of the CDR3 is TGTGCCAGCAGTTACCACCCCGGCAGTGAGCAGTTCTTC. The V call is TRBV6-5, the J call TRBJ2-1; D is ambiguous. Trimming shortened V by 2 bases and J by 9 bases, and 11 bases separated the two germline ends. The germline V gene has CDR1 MNHEY and CDR2 SVGAGI. The CDR3 is 13 residues long.

Comments on this clonotype: Relative to the germline gene, one junction end is altered; a read error may explain this. The chain joins TRBV12-3 or TRBV12-4 to TRBJ2-7; possibly TRBD2 for D (6 bases). This CDR3 region has 19 residues. The CDR3 sequence is CASSFSRMKRERLSYEHYF. CDR3 in DNA: TGTGCCAGCAGTTTCTCAAGGATGAAACGGGAGCGTTTATCCTACGAGCACTACTTC.

Comments on this clonotype: This may be a read error: a much more frequent sequence differs by one nucleotide. Likely a read error: the CDR3 ends without its conserved phenylalanine or tryptophan. The chain joins TRBV6-5 to TRBJ1-1, with D uncertain. The CDR3 sequence is 13 residues long. CDR1 and CDR2 from the germline V gene are MNHEY and SVGAGI. V lost 7 bases, J lost 11 bases, and 20 bases lay in between. As DNA, the CDR3 is TGTGCCAGCACCCCCGGCGGGGTTGGTGATGCTTTCTCT. It encodes CASTPGGVGDAFS.

On this clonotype itself: A much larger clone differs from this one at a single base, so this may be a read error. The DNA of the CDR3 is TGTGCCAGCAGACTAGGACTAGCGGGAGGGTGGTCCTACGAGCAGTACTTC. Translating gives CASRLGLAGGWSYEQYF. This rearrangement joins TRBV11-2 to TRBJ2-7, with 15 nucleotides matching TRBD2. The V segment lost 6 bases and the J segment 1 base; nucleotides outside the gene matches: 7. The CDR3 extends over 17 amino acids. CDR1 is SGHAT, CDR2 FQNNGV, per germline.

In its sample, this clonotype was seen a few times. The chain links TRBV5-1 to TRBJ2-7; 7 nucleotides line up with TRBD2. V gave up 1 base and J gave up 2 bases; unmatched junction bases: 3. CDR1 and CDR2 (germline): SGHRS, YFSETQ. The CDR3 contains 14 residues. CDR3 coding DNA: TGCGCCAGCAGCTTGCGCGGGAGCCCCTACGAGCAGTACTTC. It specifies CASSLRGSPYEQYF.

Note on this clonotype: At one end the junction does not follow the germline gene, possibly because of a read error. The rearrangement links TRBV6-6 to TRBJ2-7; the D gene is possibly TRBD2 (5 bases). The germline V gene encodes CDR1 MNHNY and CDR2 SVGAGI (reference sequence). The CDR3 covers 15 residues. Here the CDR3 reads CASRPAIPGIYEQYF. The CDR3 coding sequence is TGTGCCAGCAGGCCCGCTATTCCCGGGATCTACGAGCAATACTTC.